The 16 T cell receptor beta chains in this list originate from one sample, sequenced in a study of blood T cell repertoires in COVID-19. This table comes from immunoSEQ multiplex PCR, and its TCRdb copy is limited to in-frame clones, with some not included. The repertoire holds about 110,000 clones, with less than 75% as singletons. Source material: peripheral blood. The receptors stem from a human donor with acute or convalescent COVID-19. The donor label of this sample is uncertain.

This chain uses TRBV11-2 with TRBJ2-1, with TRBD2 identical over 10 bases. CDR3 length: 17 residues. Germline CDR1 reads SGHAT; CDR2 reads FQNNGV. Unmatched junction bases numbered 14, after V lost 5 bases and J lost 7 bases. The CDR3 is CASSLRGASGGVNEQFF. The CDR3 DNA follows: TGTGCCAGCAGCCTAAGAGGTGCTAGCGGGGGAGTAAATGAGCAGTTCTTC.

The chain carries TRBV29-1 and TRBJ2-2; D not resolved. Germline-derived CDR1 and CDR2 are SQVTM and ANQGSEA. V was pared by 3 bases and J by 5 bases, with 10 bases between. The length of the CDR3 is 13 residues. The CDR3 DNA is TGCAGCGTTGATGGTCAGAATACCGGGGAGCTGTTTTTT. Its translation is CSVDGQNTGELFF.

The chain carries TRBV5-1 and TRBJ1-2, with TRBD1 identical over 8 bases. Germline CDR1 SGHRS, CDR2 YFSETQ. J was trimmed by 6 bases and V by 4 bases; bases with no gene match: 8. The CDR3 has 14 amino acids. The DNA for the CDR3 is TGCGCCAGCAGCATAGGACAGGGAGGGGATGGCTACACCTTC. Protein: CASSIGQGGDGYTF. Full variable domain (remainder filled in from reference TRBV5-1 and TRBJ1-2): KAGVTQTPRYLIKTRGQQVTLSCSPISGHRSVSWYQQTPGQGLQFLFEYFSETQRNKGNFPGRFSGRQFSNSRSEMNVSTLELGDSALYLCASSIGQGGDGYTFGSGTRLTVV.

This sequence joins TRBV2 and TRBJ2-5; 10 bases line up with TRBD2. Germline assignment: CDR1 SNHLY and CDR2 FYNNEI. CDR3 length: 15 residues. With 6 bases clipped from V and 4 bases from J, the junction kept 8 bases outside the gene matches. CDR3: CASSPIRTSGETQYF. CDR3 sequence (DNA): TGTGCCAGCAGCCCGATTCGGACTAGCGGAGAGACCCAGTACTTC.

The sample holds a few counts of this clone. The chain uses TRBV6-5 and TRBJ1-1, with D possibly matching TRBD1 (6 bases). Germline CDR1 and CDR2: MNHEY and SVGAGI. Trimming took off 6 bases at V and 1 base at J, with 15 bases between the two ends. The CDR3 has 15 residues. The CDR3 sequence: CASRTTGLTNTEAFF. The CDR3 DNA is TGTGCCAGCAGAACGACAGGCCTAACGAACACTGAAGCTTTCTTT.

The rearrangement links TRBV6-5 to TRBJ2-5; D remains unclear. The germline V gene has CDR1 MNHEY and CDR2 SVGAGI. Trimming took 4 bases from V and 7 from J, leaving 16 bases between them. This CDR3 region has 14 residues. Here the CDR3 reads CASSFRTAHRTQYF. For the CDR3, the DNA is TGTGCCAGCAGTTTCAGAACAGCTCATAGGACCCAGTACTTC.

The chain couples TRBV27 to TRBJ1-5, with no clear D. CDR3 length: 12 amino acids. The V and J ends lost 5 bases and 4 bases respectively, with 6 bases between them. Germline V gene data show CDR1 as MNHEY and CDR2 as SMNVEV (reference sequence). The CDR3 is CASSPLNQPQHF. CDR3 nucleotide sequence: TGTGCCAGCAGTCCCCTAAATCAGCCCCAGCATTTT.

This sequence joins TRBV28 and TRBJ2-7; 12 nucleotides agree with TRBD2. Germline V gene lookup returns CDR1 MDHEN and CDR2 SYDVKM. V shed 5 bases, J shed 2 bases, and the junction held 7 bases outside the gene matches. The length of the CDR3 is 16 residues. CDR3 residues: CASSAETSGGPYEQYF. CDR3 nucleotides: TGTGCCAGCAGTGCCGAGACTAGCGGGGGTCCCTACGAGCAGTACTTC.

V usage is TRBV4-2 and J usage is TRBJ1-1; 8 bases line up with TRBD1. This CDR3 is 15 amino acids long. The V and J ends lost 1 base and 5 bases, in that order; junction bases with no gene match: 6. Germline V gives CDR1 LGHNA, CDR2 YNFKEQ. In DNA form, the CDR3 reads TGTGCCAGCAGCCAAGGCCAGGGGGCTGAGACTGAAGCTTTCTTT. Its translation is CASSQGQGAETEAFF.

The chain recombines TRBV12-3 or TRBV12-4 with TRBJ1-6, with D uncertain. CDR3 length: 10 residues. V was pared by 11 bases and J by 6 bases, with 5 bases between. CDR3 amino acids: CAARNSPLHF. CDR3 bases: TGTGCCGCGCGTAATTCACCCCTCCACTTT.

The V gene is TRBV2, the J gene TRBJ1-1; 7 positions match TRBD1. Per germline, CDR1 SNHLY and CDR2 FYNNEI. J lost 3 bases, V lost 7 bases, and 5 bases had no gene match. The CDR3 runs to 13 residues. Here the CDR3 DNA reads TGTGCCAGCATAAGGGACAGCTACACTGAAGCTTTCTTT. It translates to CASIRDSYTEAFF.

The V call is TRBV30, the J call TRBJ1-1, with D maybe TRBD1 (6 bases). In germline, CDR1 is GTSNPN, CDR2 SVGIG (reference sequence). The CDR3 has 16 residues. V was clipped by 8 bases and J by 3 bases, with 25 bases between them. The CDR3 DNA is TGTGCCAGTCTTGGGGGGGGCACAGGGTTGGACACTGAAGCTTTCTTT. It encodes CASLGGGTGLDTEAFF.

The chain has TRBV18 and TRBJ1-1, with no clear D. The ends were cut back, 3 bases at V and 5 bases at J, with 16 bases in the middle. CDR3 length: 15 amino acids. Germline V lookup: CDR1 KGHSH, CDR2 LQKENI. The chain's CDR3 is CASSPLVSARTEAFF. As DNA, the CDR3 is TGTGCCAGCTCACCTTTAGTTTCAGCGCGAACTGAAGCTTTCTTT.

This sequence joins TRBV4-1 and TRBJ1-5; no firm D call. The V gene's germline CDR1 is MGHRA and CDR2 YSYEKL. This CDR3 has 14 amino acids. V shed 4 bases and J shed 6 bases, with 13 bases lying between them. The CDR3 DNA is TGCGCCAGCAGCCCCCCCGGGTACGGTCAGCCCCAGCATTTT. Its protein is CASSPPGYGQPQHF.

The V call is TRBV3-1 (or the pseudogene TRBV3-2), the J call TRBJ2-5; the D is unclear. Trimming removed 2 bases at V and 5 bases at J, with 12 bases between. Germline V gene lookup returns CDR1 LGHDT and CDR2 YNNKEL (reference sequence). This CDR3 has 14 amino acids. DNA for the CDR3: TGTGCCAGCAGCCAACAGCACGTGGAGGAGACCCAGTACTTC. Amino acid sequence: CASSQQHVEETQYF.

This chain connects TRBV7-2 to TRBJ2-7, with TRBD1 identical over 9 bases. This CDR3 spans 14 amino acids. Germline lookup yields CDR1 SGHTA and CDR2 FQGNSA. The ends lost 3 bases at V and 4 bases at J; junction bases unmatched: 4. The CDR3 loop is CASSFRDRAYEQYF. The CDR3 nucleotides read TGTGCCAGCAGCTTTAGGGACAGGGCTTACGAGCAGTACTTC. Together with reference TRBV7-2 and TRBJ2-7, the CDR3 gives the full variable domain: GAGVSQSPSNKVTEKGKDVELRCDPISGHTALYWYRQSLGQGLEFLIYFQGNSAPDKSGLPSDRFSAERTGGSVSTLTIQRTQQEDSAVYLCASSFRDRAYEQYFGPGTRLTVT.